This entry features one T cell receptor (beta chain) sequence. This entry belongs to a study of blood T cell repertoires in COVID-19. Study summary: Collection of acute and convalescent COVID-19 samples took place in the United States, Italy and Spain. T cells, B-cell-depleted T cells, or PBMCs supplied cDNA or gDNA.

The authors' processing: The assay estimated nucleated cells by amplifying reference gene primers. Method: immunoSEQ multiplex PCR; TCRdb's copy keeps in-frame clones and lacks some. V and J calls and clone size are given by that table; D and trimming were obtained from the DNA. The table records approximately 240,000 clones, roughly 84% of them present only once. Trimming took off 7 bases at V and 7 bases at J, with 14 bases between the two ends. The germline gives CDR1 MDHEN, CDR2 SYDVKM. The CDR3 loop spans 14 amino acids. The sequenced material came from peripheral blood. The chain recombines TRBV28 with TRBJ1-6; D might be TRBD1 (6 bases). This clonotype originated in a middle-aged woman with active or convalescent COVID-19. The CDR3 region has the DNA TGTGCCAGCAATGTCATCAGGGGAAATTCACCCCTCCACTTT. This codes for CASNVIRGNSPLHF.